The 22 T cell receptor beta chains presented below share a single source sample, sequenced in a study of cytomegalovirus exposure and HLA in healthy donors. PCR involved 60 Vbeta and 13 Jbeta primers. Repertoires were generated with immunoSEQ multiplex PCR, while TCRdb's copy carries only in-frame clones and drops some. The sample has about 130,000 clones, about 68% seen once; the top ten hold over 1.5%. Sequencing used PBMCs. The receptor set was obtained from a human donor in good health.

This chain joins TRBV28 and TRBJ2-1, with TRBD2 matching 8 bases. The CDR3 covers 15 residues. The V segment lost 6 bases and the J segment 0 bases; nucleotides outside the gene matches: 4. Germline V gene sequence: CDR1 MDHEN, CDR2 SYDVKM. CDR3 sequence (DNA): TGTGCCAGCAGATCAAGCGGGAGCTCCTACAATGAGCAGTTCTTC. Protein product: CASRSSGSSYNEQFF.

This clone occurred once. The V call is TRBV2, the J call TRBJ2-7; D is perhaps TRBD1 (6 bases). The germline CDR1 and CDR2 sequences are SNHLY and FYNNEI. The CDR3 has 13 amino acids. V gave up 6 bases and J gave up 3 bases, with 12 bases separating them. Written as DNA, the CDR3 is TGTGCCAGCAGCAGACAGGCAATCTACGAGCAGTACTTC. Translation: CASSRQAIYEQYF.

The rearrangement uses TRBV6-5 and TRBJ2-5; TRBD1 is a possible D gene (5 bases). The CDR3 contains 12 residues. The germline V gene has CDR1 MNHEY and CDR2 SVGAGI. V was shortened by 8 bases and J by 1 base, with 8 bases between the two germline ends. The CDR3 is CASQGPQETQYF. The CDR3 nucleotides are TGTGCCAGCCAGGGTCCCCAAGAGACCCAGTACTTC.

The CDR3 DNA sequence: TGCGCCAGCAGCCAGTACAACGAGCAGTACTTC. It is translated as CASSQYNEQYF. The chain recombines TRBV4-1 with TRBJ2-7, with D uncertain. Per the germline V gene, CDR1 is MGHRA and CDR2 is YSYEKL. This CDR3 has 11 residues. The V and J ends lost 3 bases and 5 bases respectively, with 5 bases between them.

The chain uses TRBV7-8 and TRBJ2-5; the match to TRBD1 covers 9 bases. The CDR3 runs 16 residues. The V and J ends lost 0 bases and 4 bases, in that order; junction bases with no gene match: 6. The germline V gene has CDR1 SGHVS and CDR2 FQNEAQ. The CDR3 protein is CASSLATTGGRETQYF. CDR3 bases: TGTGCCAGCAGCTTAGCCACGACAGGGGGGCGAGAGACCCAGTACTTC.

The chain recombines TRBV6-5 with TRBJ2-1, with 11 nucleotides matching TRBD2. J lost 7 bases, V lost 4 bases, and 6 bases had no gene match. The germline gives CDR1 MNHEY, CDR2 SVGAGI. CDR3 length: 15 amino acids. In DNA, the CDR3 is TGTGCCAGCAGTTTCCTAGCGGGAGGAAGGAATGAGCAGTTCTTC. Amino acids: CASSFLAGGRNEQFF.

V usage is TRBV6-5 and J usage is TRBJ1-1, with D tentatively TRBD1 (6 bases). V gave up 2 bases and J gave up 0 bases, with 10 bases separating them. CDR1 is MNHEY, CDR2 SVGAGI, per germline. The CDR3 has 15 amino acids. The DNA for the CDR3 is TGTGCCAGCAGTTACGGGAGGGGGGTGAACACTGAAGCTTTCTTT. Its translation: CASSYGRGVNTEAFF.

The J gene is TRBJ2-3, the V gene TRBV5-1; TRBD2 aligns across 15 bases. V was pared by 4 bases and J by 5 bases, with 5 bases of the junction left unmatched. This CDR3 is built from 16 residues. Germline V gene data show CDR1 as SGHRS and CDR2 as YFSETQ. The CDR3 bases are TGCGCCAGCAGCAGGTCGGGACTAGCGGGAGGAGATACGCAGTATTTT. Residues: CASSRSGLAGGDTQYF.

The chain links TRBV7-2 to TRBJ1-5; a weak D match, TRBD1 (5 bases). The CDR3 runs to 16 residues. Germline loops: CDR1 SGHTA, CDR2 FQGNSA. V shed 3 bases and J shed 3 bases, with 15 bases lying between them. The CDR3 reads CASSLIGGAVNQPQHF. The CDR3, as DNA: TGTGCCAGCAGCTTGATCGGTGGGGCCGTCAATCAGCCCCAGCATTTT.

CDR3 loop: CASSPRAEAQYF. The CDR3 DNA reads as TGCGCCAGCAGCCCGAGGGCCGAAGCCCAGTACTTC. The J gene is TRBJ2-5, the V gene TRBV10-1; D is perhaps TRBD2 (5 bases). This CDR3 spans 12 amino acids. The V end lost 6 bases, the J end lost 9 bases, and 14 bases lay between the germline ends. CDR1 is WNHNN, CDR2 SYGVQD, per germline (reference sequence).

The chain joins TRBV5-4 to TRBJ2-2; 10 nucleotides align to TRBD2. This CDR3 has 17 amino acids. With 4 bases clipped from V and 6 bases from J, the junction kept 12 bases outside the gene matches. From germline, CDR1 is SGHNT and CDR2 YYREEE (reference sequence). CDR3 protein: CASSRRGSSGSPGELFF. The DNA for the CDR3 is TGTGCCAGCAGCCGGAGGGGGTCTAGCGGGAGCCCCGGGGAGCTGTTTTTT. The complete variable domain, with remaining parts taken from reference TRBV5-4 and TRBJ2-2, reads ETGVTQSPTHLIKTRGQQVTLRCSSQSGHNTVSWYQQALGQGPQFIFQYYREEENGRGNFPPRFSGLQFPNYSSELNVNALELDDSALYLCASSRRGSSGSPGELFFGEGSRLTVL.

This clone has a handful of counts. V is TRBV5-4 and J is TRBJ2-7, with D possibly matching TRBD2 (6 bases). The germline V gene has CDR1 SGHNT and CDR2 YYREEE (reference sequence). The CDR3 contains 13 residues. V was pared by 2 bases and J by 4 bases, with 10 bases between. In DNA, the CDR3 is TGTGCCAGCAGCTTCGATGGGACTTACGAGCAGTACTTC. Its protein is CASSFDGTYEQYF.

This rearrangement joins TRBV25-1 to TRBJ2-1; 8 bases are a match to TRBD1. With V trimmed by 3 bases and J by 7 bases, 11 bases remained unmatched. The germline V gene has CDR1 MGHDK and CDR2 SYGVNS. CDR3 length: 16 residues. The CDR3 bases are TGTGCCAGCAGTGAGCTTGGGGGACAGGATAGAAATGAGCAGTTCTTC. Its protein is CASSELGGQDRNEQFF.

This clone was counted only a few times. The CDR3 is CASSAGTSQEGTEAFF. In DNA form, the CDR3 reads TGTGCCAGCAGCGCCGGGACTAGCCAAGAGGGCACTGAAGCTTTCTTT. The V and J genes are TRBV9 and TRBJ1-1, with D perhaps TRBD1 (5 bases). V lost 3 bases to trimming and J lost 4 bases, with 19 bases between them. The CDR3 extends over 16 amino acids. Germline V gene data show CDR1 as SGDLS and CDR2 as YYNGEE.

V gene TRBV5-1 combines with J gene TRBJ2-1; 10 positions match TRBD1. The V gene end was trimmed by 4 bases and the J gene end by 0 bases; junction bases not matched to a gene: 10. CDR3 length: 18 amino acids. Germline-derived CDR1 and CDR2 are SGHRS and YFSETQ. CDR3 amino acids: CASSQTRDRGSSYNEQFF. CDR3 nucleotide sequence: TGCGCCAGCAGCCAGACCCGGGACAGGGGATCCTCCTACAATGAGCAGTTCTTC. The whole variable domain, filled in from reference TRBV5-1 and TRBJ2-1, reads KAGVTQTPRYLIKTRGQQVTLSCSPISGHRSVSWYQQTPGQGLQFLFEYFSETQRNKGNFPGRFSGRQFSNSRSEMNVSTLELGDSALYLCASSQTRDRGSSYNEQFFGPGTRLTVL.

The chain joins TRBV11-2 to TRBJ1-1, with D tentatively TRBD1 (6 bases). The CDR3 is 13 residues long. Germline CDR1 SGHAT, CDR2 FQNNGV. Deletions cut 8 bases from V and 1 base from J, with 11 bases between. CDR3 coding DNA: TGTGCCAGCCGGCTCAGGGGGAACACTGAAGCTTTCTTT. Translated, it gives CASRLRGNTEAFF.

This CDR3 is CASSLNPGMVLNTGELFF. In nucleotides, the CDR3 is TGTGCCAGCAGCTTAAATCCCGGGATGGTGTTAAACACCGGGGAGCTGTTTTTT. The chain carries TRBV11-2 and TRBJ2-2; D is possibly TRBD2 (5 bases). This CDR3 has 18 residues. V was clipped by 2 bases and J by 2 bases, with 18 bases between them. The germline V gene has CDR1 SGHAT and CDR2 FQNNGV.

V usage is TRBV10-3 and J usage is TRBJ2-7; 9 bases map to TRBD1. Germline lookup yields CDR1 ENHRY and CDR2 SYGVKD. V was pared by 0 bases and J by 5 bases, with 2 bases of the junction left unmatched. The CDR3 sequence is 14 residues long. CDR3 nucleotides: TGTGCCATCAGTGAGTCGGGACAGGGCGACGAGCAGTACTTC. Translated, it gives CAISESGQGDEQYF.

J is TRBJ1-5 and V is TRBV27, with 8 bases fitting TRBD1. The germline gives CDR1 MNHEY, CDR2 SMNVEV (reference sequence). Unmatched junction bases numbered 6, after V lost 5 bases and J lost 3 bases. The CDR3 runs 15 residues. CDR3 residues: CASSPVDRVNQPQHF. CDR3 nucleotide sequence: TGTGCCAGCAGTCCCGTGGACAGGGTCAATCAGCCCCAGCATTTT.

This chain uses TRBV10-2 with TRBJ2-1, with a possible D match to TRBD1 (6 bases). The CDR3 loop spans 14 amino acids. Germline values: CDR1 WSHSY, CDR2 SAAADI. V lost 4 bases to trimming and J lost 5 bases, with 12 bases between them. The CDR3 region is CASSGTATHNEQFF. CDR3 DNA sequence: TGCGCCAGCAGTGGGACAGCGACCCACAATGAGCAGTTCTTC.

The CDR3 spells CASRGIAGGRAQYF. The CDR3 DNA is TGTGCCAGCAGGGGAATAGCGGGTGGTCGGGCCCAGTACTTC. V usage is TRBV28 and J usage is TRBJ2-5; 7 positions agree with TRBD2. Losses at the gene ends were 6 bases for V and 9 bases for J; bases not matched to a gene: 13. Per the germline V gene, CDR1 is MDHEN and CDR2 is SYDVKM. CDR3 length equals 14 residues.

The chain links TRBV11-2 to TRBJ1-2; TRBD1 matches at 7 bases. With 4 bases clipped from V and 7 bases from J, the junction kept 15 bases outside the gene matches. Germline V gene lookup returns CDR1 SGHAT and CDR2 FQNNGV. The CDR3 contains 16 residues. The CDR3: CASSSGQAGGLGGYTF. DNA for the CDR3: TGTGCCAGCAGCTCCGGGCAGGCAGGGGGTTTAGGTGGCTACACCTTC.